This paragraph covers one T cell receptor (beta chain) sequence. This clone's antigen is unknown. No base quality information exists; no much larger clone differs at one position. This entry is derived from a study of blood T cells in healthy people across ages (dated by TCRdb to the mid-2010s). For context, the study as a whole: In model experiments, template switching captured roughly one uniquely barcoded TCR beta cDNA molecule for every two T cells. Age-related changes in TCR beta repertoire diversity were measured in the study by deep sequencing normalized with unique cDNA molecular identifiers. Two additional independent replicas of 1 million unique cDNA reads from the same blood draw were analyzed for two donors (one aged 18 to 29 and one aged 80 or older). To avoid experimental bias, donors of different ages were spread randomly across the sequencing lanes. Donors were grouped into four age groups: young (average 16 years), middle-aged (39), aged (about 60) and long-lived (about 89).

Findings and caveats that apply to the study as a whole: Total diversity estimates from one million sequenced T cells were considered lower bounds and underestimates. Observed TCR beta diversity per million T cells fell roughly linearly with age, and a significant reduction was already apparent by age roughly 41. The CMV infection status of donors was not known, potentially confounding age-related changes in expanded clonotypes. Conclusive comparison of naive and antigen-experienced compartments was prevented by the profiling of bulk unsorted PBMCs. Compared with the aged group, the long-lived group had more naive CD4+ T cells, fewer expanded clones and increased TCR diversity, suggesting age selection. There was a strong correlation between observed TCR beta diversity and the percentage of naive T cells measured by flow cytometry.

CDR1 is given as SGHTA and CDR2 as FQGNSA, both from the germline V gene. From its cysteine to its phenylalanine, the CDR3 spans 14 amino acids. The CDR3 DNA has 42 bases and is translated from base 1. V loses 5 bases of germline sequence and J loses 0 bases, and the interval between the two ends is 11 bases. Donors were under 40 systemically healthy Caucasian individuals from Russia aged 6 to 90 years. Ten milliliters of peripheral blood were drawn from each donor into EDTA-treated Vacutainer tubes. Ficoll-Paque density-gradient centrifugation was used to isolate PBMCs, with at least 6 million per sample. Total RNA, at least 5 micrograms per sample, was extracted from PBMCs with Trizol reagent. For every donor, flow cytometry on a PBMC aliquot measured the percentage of naive CD45RAhigh/CD27high T cells. Library creation used 5' RACE. The run used an Illumina HiSeq 2500. A second about 7 to 11 cycle PCR used a sample-barcoded 5' primer and a J-beta primer mix. A unique molecular identifier was introduced onto each TCR beta cDNA molecule by a template-switch 5' adaptor carrying 12 random nucleotides. At least 3 million CDR3-containing paired-end reads were obtained from each sample. First-strand cDNA was synthesized from all RNA with the Mint cDNA synthesis kit, primed by a TRBC-specific oligonucleotide. Following uracil-DNA glycosylase treatment, a first 18-cycle PCR with universal primers M1SS and BC2_uni_R was performed on all cDNA. The original methods were these. For normalization, 1 million high-quality reads, each with a distinct molecular identifier, were randomly selected from each sample. Reads with shared molecular identifiers were discarded instead of being binned into consensus sequences. MiTCR, set to a Q25 quality threshold and the strictest error-elimination algorithm, was used for CDR3 identification, clonotype clustering and error correction. A nonparametric unseen species model with Euler transformation was used to estimate lower-bound total TCR beta diversity. TCRdb reworked the public reads: Q25 trimming with fastp, MiXCR clone assembly, productive beta chains retained. Every entry covers one CDR3 protein and lists the most common genes and DNA from its rows. The V and J calls come from TCRdb's annotation, not from the publication. A total of about 1.5 million distinct CDR3 sequences appear in this sample, approximately 39% of them only once. 4% of the sample is in the top ten clones.

Sequencing was carried out using blood. The clonotype originates from a woman between 18 and 29 years old in good health. The chain links TRBV7-2 with TRBJ2-7; the best D guess is TRBD1, with 6 bases matching. The DNA is TGTGCCAGCAGCGAGGACAGTCACTCCTACGAGCAGTACTTC. Translation gives CASSEDSHSYEQYF.